The 22 T cell receptor beta chains listed next were all sequenced from one sample in a study of control samples from healthy donors and cancer patients. Repertoires were generated with immunoSEQ multiplex PCR, while TCRdb's copy carries only in-frame clones and drops some. The sample yields over 85,000 clones, about 88% seen once. Sequenced material: PBMCs. Every receptor here comes from a woman aged 45-65 years with colorectal cancer.

This chain uses TRBV3-1 (or the pseudogene TRBV3-2) with TRBJ2-3, with TRBD2 matching over 14 bases. The CDR3 runs to 17 residues. J lost 2 bases, V lost 4 bases, and 5 bases had no gene match. Germline CDR1 LGHDT, CDR2 YNNKEL (reference sequence). In DNA form, the CDR3 reads TGTGCCAGCAGCCTTGGGACTAGCGGGGGTTTCACAGATACGCAGTATTTT. This codes for CASSLGTSGGFTDTQYF.

V and J are TRBV19 and TRBJ2-3; 9 bases line up with TRBD2. The CDR3 runs 16 residues. V dropped 4 bases and J dropped 1; count of bases not matched to a gene: 6. Germline V CDR1 and CDR2: LNHDA, SQIVND (reference sequence). This CDR3 is CASSNMAGGGTDTQYF. CDR3 DNA sequence: TGTGCCAGTAGTAATATGGCGGGGGGGGGCACAGATACGCAGTATTTT.

This sequence joins TRBV6-2 or TRBV6-3 and TRBJ2-5, with D tentatively TRBD1 (7 bases). The CDR3 sequence is 17 residues long. In germline, CDR1 is MNHEY, CDR2 SVGEGT. The V end lost 4 bases, the J end lost 1 base, and 19 bases lay between the germline ends. In DNA form, the CDR3 reads TGTGCCAGCAGTTCCTCGAGACAGGGAGGAGGCCAAGAGACCCAGTACTTC. Its translation is CASSSSRQGGGQETQYF.

This clone was detected only a few times. The rearrangement joins TRBV5-8 to TRBJ2-3, with 8 bases identical to TRBD1. Germline V gene sequence: CDR1 SGHTS, CDR2 YDEGEE. CDR3 length: 15 amino acids. V lost 4 bases to trimming and J lost 2 bases; unmatched junction nucleotides: 6. The CDR3 region has the DNA TGTGCCAGCAGCCACGGACAGGGCCTCACAGATACGCAGTATTTT. Translation: CASSHGQGLTDTQYF.

This chain links TRBV5-6 with TRBJ1-2, with TRBD1 matching 10 bases. Germline V CDR1 and CDR2: SGHDT, YYEEEE. The CDR3 covers 15 residues. Trimming cost V 1 base and J 5 bases; bases outside gene matches: 5. CDR3 sequence: CASSLLRDRGYGYTF. CDR3 nucleotides: TGTGCCAGCAGCTTGCTCCGGGACAGGGGATATGGCTACACCTTC.

V is TRBV18 and J is TRBJ2-5, with a weak D call TRBD2 (5 bases). The V gene's germline CDR1 is KGHSH and CDR2 LQKENI. Trimming stripped 5 bases from V and 1 base from J, with 11 bases between. This CDR3 is built from 14 residues. As DNA, the CDR3 is TGTGCCAGCTCATTTCCCGGGATCCAAGAGACCCAGTACTTC. The encoded protein is CASSFPGIQETQYF.

This chain links TRBV7-3 with TRBJ1-6; D call uncertain. This CDR3 is built from 13 residues. Germline V gives CDR1 SGHTA, CDR2 FQGTGA. Trimming stripped 5 bases from V and 8 bases from J, with 10 bases between. This chain's CDR3 is CASSAATHSPLHF. In nucleotides, the CDR3 is TGTGCCAGCAGCGCCGCGACACATTCACCCCTCCACTTT.

Only one count was recorded for this clone. V gene TRBV13 combines with J gene TRBJ1-4; 7 bases fit TRBD1. CDR3 length: 14 amino acids. Germline-derived CDR1 and CDR2 are PRHDT and FYEKMQ (reference sequence). V was pared by 5 bases and J by 6 bases, with 6 bases of the junction left unmatched. CDR3 sequence: CASSLGQEDEKLFF. Here the CDR3 DNA reads TGTGCCAGCAGCCTCGGACAGGAGGATGAAAAACTGTTTTTT.

The chain couples TRBV9 to TRBJ1-1; D unresolved. The CDR3 sequence is 13 residues long. In germline, CDR1 is SGDLS, CDR2 YYNGEE. Deletions cut 0 bases from V and 7 bases from J, with 10 bases between. CDR3 bases: TGTGCCAGCAGCGTAGGTAAGGTCAGTGAAGCTTTCTTT. Amino acid sequence: CASSVGKVSEAFF.

The CDR3 bases are TGTGCCAGCAGCGTAGGGGGCGGGGGGTACAATGAGCAGTTCTTC. Its translation is CASSVGGGGYNEQFF. The genes are TRBV9 and TRBJ2-1; 8 bases are shared with TRBD2. Germline assignment: CDR1 SGDLS and CDR2 YYNGEE. This CDR3 region has 15 residues. V lost 0 bases, J lost 4 bases, and 3 bases stayed unmatched.

This clone was seen more than once but under ten times. V is TRBV6-6 and J is TRBJ2-7; TRBD2 aligns across 7 bases. Germline-derived CDR1 and CDR2 are MNHNY and SVGAGI (reference sequence). The CDR3 length is 14 residues. With 5 bases clipped from V and 6 bases from J, the junction kept 10 bases outside the gene matches. CDR3 DNA: TGTGCCAGCAGTGTGGGGCAATCGGGGGGCGAGCAGTACGTC. It translates to CASSVGQSGGEQYV.

V usage is TRBV7-9 and J usage is TRBJ2-5, with D uncertain. Per germline, CDR1 SEHNR and CDR2 FQNEAQ (reference sequence). The CDR3 covers 14 residues. Trimming stripped 4 bases from V and 0 bases from J, with 9 bases between. This chain's CDR3 is CASSSDLYQETQYF. CDR3 DNA sequence: TGTGCCAGCAGCTCCGACTTGTACCAAGAGACCCAGTACTTC.

The chain joins TRBV29-1 to TRBJ1-2; D is unresolved. Germline-derived CDR1 and CDR2 are SQVTM and ANQGSEA. V was cut by 3 bases and J by 0 bases, with 11 bases left in between. CDR3 length: 14 residues. CDR3 amino acids: CSVDTGYSNYGYTF. The CDR3 nucleotides are TGCAGCGTTGATACGGGGTATTCTAACTATGGCTACACCTTC.

The V call is TRBV7-3, the J call TRBJ1-5; no firm D call. In germline, CDR1 is SGHTA, CDR2 FQGTGA. With 2 bases removed from V and 6 bases from J, the gap between germline ends came to 8 bases. The CDR3 length is 13 residues. CDR3 sequence: CASSLQKGQPQHF. In DNA, the CDR3 is TGTGCCAGCAGCTTACAAAAAGGTCAGCCCCAGCATTTT.

CDR3 residues: CASSSGTGVEKLFF. CDR3 coding DNA: TGTGCCAGCAGCTCCGGGACAGGGGTTGAAAAACTGTTTTTT. The chain uses TRBV7-9 and TRBJ1-4; 10 nucleotides match TRBD1. The CDR3 has 14 residues. Losses at the gene ends were 4 bases for V and 7 bases for J; bases not matched to a gene: 3. CDR1 is SEHNR, CDR2 FQNEAQ, per germline (reference sequence).

The V and J genes are TRBV27 and TRBJ1-2; TRBD1 agrees at 9 bases. The CDR3 contains 16 residues. J was trimmed by 4 bases and V by 4 bases; bases with no gene match: 10. Germline CDR1 reads MNHEY; CDR2 reads SMNVEV (reference sequence). Here the CDR3 reads CASSSAWGQGLYGYTF. In DNA form, the CDR3 reads TGTGCCAGCAGTTCCGCCTGGGGACAGGGCCTCTATGGCTACACCTTC.

The chain joins TRBV6-5 to TRBJ2-3; possible D gene TRBD1, 5 bases. The CDR3 sequence is 14 residues long. Germline loops: CDR1 MNHEY, CDR2 SVGAGI. Between the trimmed V and J ends, which lost 10 bases and 3 bases, there was a span of 17 bases. The CDR3 DNA follows: TGTGCCAACATTCCTAGGGGCTGTACAGATACGCAGTATTTT. This codes for CANIPRGCTDTQYF.

CDR3 sequence reads: CATRQGDVRTPLHF. The CDR3, as DNA: TGTGCCACCCGACAGGGGGACGTCCGAACACCCCTCCACTTT. V usage is TRBV10-3 and J usage is TRBJ1-6, with TRBD1 identical over 9 bases. Germline V CDR1 and CDR2: ENHRY, SYGVKD. Trimming cost V 10 bases and J 11 bases; bases outside gene matches: 12. The CDR3 runs to 14 residues.

The rearrangement uses TRBV7-8 and TRBJ1-3; D unresolved. V lost 1 base and J lost 0, with 13 bases in between. Looked up from germline, CDR1 is SGHVS and CDR2 is FQNEAQ. The CDR3 is made up of 17 amino acids. CDR3 residues: CASSLEQSSYSGNTIYF. CDR3 nucleotide sequence: TGTGCCAGCAGCTTAGAGCAGTCCTCATACTCTGGAAACACCATATATTTT.

This clone came up once. The chain links TRBV4-1 to TRBJ1-5, with 8 positions matching TRBD1. This CDR3 has 15 amino acids. The germline CDR1 and CDR2 sequences are MGHRA and YSYEKL. V lost 4 bases, J lost 6 bases, and 8 bases stayed unmatched. The CDR3, as DNA: TGCGCCAGCAGCCCGATGACAGGGGAAGGTCAGCCCCAGCATTTT. This encodes CASSPMTGEGQPQHF.

The gene calls are TRBV6-6 and TRBJ1-2; tentative D call: TRBD1 (5 bases). With 5 bases removed from V and 0 bases from J, the gap between germline ends came to 10 bases. The CDR3 contains 14 residues. Germline CDR1 MNHNY, CDR2 SVGAGI (reference sequence). The CDR3, as DNA: TGTGCCAGCAGTCAGGGACCCACTAACTATGGCTACACCTTC. As protein: CASSQGPTNYGYTF.

In regard to this clone: Other DNA sequences in the same sample also yield this CDR3. The chain recombines TRBV7-2 with TRBJ1-2; possibly TRBD1 for D (5 bases). The V gene lost 5 bases and the J gene lost 4 bases, with 14 bases spanning the gap. The germline gives CDR1 SGHTA, CDR2 FQGNSA. This CDR3 region has 14 residues. The CDR3 region is CASSPQTGGYGYTF. For the CDR3, the DNA is TGTGCCAGCAGCCCCCAAACTGGGGGCTATGGCTACACCTTC.